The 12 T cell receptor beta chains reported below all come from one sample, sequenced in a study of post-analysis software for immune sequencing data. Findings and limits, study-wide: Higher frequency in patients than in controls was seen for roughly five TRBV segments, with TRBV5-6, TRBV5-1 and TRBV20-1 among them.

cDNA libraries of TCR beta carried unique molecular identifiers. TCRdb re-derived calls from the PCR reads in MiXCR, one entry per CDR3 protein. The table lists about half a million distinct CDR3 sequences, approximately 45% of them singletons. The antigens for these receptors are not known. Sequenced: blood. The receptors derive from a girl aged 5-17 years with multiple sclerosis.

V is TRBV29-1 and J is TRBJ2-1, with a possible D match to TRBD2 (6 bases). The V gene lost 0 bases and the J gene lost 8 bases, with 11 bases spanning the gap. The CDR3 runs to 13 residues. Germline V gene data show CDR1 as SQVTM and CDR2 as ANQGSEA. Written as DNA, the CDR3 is TGCAGCGTTGAAGACGGGAGTACCGATGAGCAGTTCTTC. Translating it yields CSVEDGSTDEQFF.

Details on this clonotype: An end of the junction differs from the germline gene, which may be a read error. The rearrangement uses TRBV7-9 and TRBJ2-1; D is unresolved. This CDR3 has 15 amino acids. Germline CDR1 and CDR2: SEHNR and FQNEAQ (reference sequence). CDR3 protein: CTSSFPPGLVNEQFF. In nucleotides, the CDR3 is TGTACCAGCAGCTTTCCCCCGGGTCTAGTCAATGAGCAGTTCTTC.

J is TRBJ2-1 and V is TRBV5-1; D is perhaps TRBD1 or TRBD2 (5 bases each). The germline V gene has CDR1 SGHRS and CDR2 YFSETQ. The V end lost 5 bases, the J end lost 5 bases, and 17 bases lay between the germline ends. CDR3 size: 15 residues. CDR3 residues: CASSPDIGAHNEQFF. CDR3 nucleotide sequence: TGCGCCAGCAGTCCCGACATCGGGGCCCACAATGAGCAGTTCTTC.

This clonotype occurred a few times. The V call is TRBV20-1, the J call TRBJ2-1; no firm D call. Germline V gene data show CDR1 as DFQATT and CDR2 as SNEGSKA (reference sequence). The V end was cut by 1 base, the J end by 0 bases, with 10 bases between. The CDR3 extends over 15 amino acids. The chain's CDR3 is CSARAPTGSYNEQFF. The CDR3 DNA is TGCAGTGCTAGAGCTCCGACGGGCTCCTACAATGAGCAGTTCTTC.

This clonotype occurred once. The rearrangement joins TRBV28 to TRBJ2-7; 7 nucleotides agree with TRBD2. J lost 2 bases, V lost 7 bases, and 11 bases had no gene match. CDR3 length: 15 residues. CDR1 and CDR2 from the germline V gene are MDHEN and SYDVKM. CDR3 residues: CASNPRRDYTYEQYF. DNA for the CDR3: TGTGCCAGCAATCCAAGGAGGGACTACACCTACGAGCAGTACTTC.

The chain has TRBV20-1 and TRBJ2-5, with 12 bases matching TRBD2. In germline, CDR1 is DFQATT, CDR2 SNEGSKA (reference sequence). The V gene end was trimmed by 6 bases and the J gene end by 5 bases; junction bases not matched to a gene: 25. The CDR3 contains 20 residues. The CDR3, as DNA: TGCAGTGCCAGCCGACAAACAGGGGATGTACTAGCGGGAGGTCCGGAGACCCAGTACTTC. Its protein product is CSASRQTGDVLAGGPETQYF.

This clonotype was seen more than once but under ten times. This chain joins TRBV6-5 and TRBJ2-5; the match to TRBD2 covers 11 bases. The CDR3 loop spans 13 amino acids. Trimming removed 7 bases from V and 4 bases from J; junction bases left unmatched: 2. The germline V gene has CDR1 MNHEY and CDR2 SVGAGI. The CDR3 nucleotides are TGTGCCAGCACGCTAGCGGGAGGAGAGACCCAGTACTTC. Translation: CASTLAGGETQYF.

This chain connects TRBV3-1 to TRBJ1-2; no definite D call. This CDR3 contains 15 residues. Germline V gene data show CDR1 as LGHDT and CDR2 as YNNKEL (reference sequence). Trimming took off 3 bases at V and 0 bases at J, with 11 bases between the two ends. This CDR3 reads CASSHGDPPNYGYTF. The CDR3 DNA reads TGTGCCAGCAGCCACGGGGATCCCCCTAACTATGGCTACACCTTC.

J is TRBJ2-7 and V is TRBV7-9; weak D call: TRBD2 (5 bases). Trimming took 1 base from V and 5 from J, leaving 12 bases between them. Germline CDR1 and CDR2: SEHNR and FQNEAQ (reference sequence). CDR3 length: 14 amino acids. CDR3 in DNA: TGTGCCAGCAGCTTAGTTGAGGGCCCCCACGAGCAGTACTTC. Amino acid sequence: CASSLVEGPHEQYF.

The CDR3 loop is CAISESPGHRGPNEQFF. The DNA of the CDR3 is TGTGCCATCAGTGAGTCCCCGGGACACCGGGGTCCAAATGAGCAGTTCTTC. This chain connects TRBV10-3 to TRBJ2-1; D perhaps matches TRBD1 (6 bases). The germline CDR1 and CDR2 sequences are ENHRY and SYGVKD. The CDR3 contains 17 residues. V lost 0 bases and J 7 bases, leaving 19 bases between the germline ends.

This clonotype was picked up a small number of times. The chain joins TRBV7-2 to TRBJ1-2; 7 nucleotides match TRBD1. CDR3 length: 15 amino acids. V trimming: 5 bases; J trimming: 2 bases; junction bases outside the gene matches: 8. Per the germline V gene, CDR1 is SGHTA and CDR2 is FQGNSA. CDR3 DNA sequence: TGTGCCAGCAGCGAGGGGGCAGCCTGGAACTATGGCTACACCTTC. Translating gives CASSEGAAWNYGYTF.

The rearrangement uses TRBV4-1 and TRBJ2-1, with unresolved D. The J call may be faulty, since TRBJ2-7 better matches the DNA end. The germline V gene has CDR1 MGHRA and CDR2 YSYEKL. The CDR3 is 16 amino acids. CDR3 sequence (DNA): TGCGCCAGCAGCCAAGATTCCGTCAGCTCCTACAATGAGCAGTACTTC. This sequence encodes CASSQDSVSSYNEQYF.